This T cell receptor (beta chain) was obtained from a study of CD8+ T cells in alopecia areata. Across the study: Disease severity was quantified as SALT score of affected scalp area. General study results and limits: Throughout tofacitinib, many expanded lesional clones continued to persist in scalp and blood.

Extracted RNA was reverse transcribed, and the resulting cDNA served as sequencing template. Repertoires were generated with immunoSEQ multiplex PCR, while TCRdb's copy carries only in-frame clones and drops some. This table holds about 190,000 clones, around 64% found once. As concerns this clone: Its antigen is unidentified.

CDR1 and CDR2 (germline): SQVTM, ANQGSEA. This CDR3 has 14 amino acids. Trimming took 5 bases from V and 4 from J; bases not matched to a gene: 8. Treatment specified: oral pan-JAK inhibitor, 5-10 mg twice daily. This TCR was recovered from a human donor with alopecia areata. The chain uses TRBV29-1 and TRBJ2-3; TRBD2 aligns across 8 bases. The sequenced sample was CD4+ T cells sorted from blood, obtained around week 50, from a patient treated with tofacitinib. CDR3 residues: CSVLHPGGADTQYF. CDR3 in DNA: TGCAGCGTTCTTCACCCGGGAGGGGCAGATACGCAGTATTTT.